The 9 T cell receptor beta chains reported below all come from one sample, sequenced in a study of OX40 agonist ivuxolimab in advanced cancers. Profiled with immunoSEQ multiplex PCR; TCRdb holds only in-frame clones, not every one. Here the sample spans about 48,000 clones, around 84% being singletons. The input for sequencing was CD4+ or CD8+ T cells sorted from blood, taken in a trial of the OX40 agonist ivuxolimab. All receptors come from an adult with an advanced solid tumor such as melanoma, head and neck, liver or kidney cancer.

The CDR3 bases are TGTGCCAGCAGTCGGTCCCCCCAAGAGACCCAGTACTTC. As protein: CASSRSPQETQYF. The J gene is TRBJ2-5, the V gene TRBV6-6; D ambiguous. Between the trimmed V and J ends, which lost 5 bases and 1 base, there was a span of 8 bases. Germline CDR1 MNHNY, CDR2 SVGAGI (reference sequence). CDR3 length: 13 residues.

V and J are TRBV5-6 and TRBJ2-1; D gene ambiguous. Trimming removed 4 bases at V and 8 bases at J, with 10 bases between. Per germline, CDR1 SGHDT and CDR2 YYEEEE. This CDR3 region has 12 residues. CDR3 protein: CASSTALYEQFF. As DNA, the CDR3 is TGTGCCAGCAGCACCGCCCTTTATGAGCAGTTCTTC.

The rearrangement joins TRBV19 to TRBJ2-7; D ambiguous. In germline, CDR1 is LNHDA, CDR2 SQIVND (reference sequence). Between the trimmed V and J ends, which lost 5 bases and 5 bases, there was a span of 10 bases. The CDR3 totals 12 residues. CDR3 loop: CASSPGRDEQYF. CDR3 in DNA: TGTGCCAGTAGTCCCGGTCGGGACGAGCAGTACTTC. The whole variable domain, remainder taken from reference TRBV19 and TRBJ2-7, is DGGITQSPKYLFRKEGQNVTLSCEQNLNHDAMYWYRQDPGQGLRLIYYSQIVNDFQKGDIAEGYSVSREKKESFPLTVTSAQKNPTAFYLCASSPGRDEQYFGPGTRLTVT.

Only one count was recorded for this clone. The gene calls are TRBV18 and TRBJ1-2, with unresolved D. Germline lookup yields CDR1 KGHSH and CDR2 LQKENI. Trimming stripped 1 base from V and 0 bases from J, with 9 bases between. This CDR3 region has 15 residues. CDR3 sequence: CASSPQPSTNYGYTF. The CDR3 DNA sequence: TGTGCCAGCTCACCACAACCCTCTACTAACTATGGCTACACCTTC.

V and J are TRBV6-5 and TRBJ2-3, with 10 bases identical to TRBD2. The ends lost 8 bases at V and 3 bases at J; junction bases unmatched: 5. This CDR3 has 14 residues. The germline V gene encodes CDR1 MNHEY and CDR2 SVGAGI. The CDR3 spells CASGASGGTDTQYF. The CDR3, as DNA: TGTGCCAGCGGAGCTAGCGGGGGTACAGATACGCAGTATTTT.

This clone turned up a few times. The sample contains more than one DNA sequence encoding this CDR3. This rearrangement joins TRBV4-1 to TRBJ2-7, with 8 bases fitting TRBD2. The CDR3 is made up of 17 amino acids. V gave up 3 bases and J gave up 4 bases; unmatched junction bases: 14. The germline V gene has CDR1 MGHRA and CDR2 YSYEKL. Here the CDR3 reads CASSHGITGGGGYEQYF. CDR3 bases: TGCGCCAGCAGCCATGGTATTACGGGAGGGGGGGGTTACGAGCAGTACTTC.

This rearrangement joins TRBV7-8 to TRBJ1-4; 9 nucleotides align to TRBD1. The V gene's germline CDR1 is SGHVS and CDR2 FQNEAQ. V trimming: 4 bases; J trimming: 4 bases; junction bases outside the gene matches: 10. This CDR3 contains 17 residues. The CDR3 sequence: CASSSAGTGNGNEKLFF. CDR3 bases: TGTGCCAGCAGCTCCGCCGGGACAGGGAACGGTAATGAAAAACTGTTTTTT.

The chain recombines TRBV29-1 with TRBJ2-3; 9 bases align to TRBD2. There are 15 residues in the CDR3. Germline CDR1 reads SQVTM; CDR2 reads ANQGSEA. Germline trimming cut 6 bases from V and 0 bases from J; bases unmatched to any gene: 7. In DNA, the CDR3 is TGCAGCGTCGTAACTAGCGGGCCTAGCACAGATACGCAGTATTTT. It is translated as CSVVTSGPSTDTQYF.

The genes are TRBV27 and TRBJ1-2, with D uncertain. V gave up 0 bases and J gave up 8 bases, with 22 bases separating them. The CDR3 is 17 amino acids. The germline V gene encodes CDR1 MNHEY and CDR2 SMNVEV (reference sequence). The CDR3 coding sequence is TGTGCCAGCAGTTTATCCTACGATCCCCTTAATTCTAGGGGCTACACCTTC. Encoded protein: CASSLSYDPLNSRGYTF.